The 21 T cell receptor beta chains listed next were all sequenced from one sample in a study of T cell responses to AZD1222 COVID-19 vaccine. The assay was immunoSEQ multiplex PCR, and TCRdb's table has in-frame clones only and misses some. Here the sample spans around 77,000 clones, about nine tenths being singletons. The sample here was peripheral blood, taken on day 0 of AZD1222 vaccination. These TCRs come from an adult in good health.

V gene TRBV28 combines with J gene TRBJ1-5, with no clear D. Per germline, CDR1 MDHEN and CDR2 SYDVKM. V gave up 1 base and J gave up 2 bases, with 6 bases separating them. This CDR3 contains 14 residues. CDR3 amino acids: CASSLSQGNQPQHF. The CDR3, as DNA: TGTGCCAGCAGTTTATCCCAGGGCAATCAGCCCCAGCATTTT.

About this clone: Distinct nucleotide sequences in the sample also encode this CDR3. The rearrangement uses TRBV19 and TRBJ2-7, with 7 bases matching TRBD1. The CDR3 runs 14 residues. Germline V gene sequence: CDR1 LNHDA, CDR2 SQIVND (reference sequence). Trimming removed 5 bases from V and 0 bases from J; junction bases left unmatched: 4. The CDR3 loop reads CASSARDSSYEQYF. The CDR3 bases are TGTGCCAGTAGTGCCCGGGACAGCTCCTACGAGCAGTACTTC.

CDR3 in DNA: TGTGCTAGCGGTCGGGGGAGCAATCAGCCCCAGCATTTT. Translation: CASGRGSNQPQHF. V is TRBV12-5 and J is TRBJ1-5, with a weak D call TRBD1 (5 bases). V was trimmed by 9 bases and J by 1 base, leaving 10 bases between them. This CDR3 has 13 amino acids. The germline CDR1 and CDR2 sequences are LGHNT and FRNRAP.

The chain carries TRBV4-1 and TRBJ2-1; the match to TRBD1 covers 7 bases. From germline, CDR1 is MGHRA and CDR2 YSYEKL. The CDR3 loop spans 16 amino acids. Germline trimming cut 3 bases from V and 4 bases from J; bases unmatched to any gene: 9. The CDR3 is CASSHPGQRVYNEQFF. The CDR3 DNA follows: TGCGCCAGCAGCCACCCGGGACAGAGAGTATACAATGAGCAGTTCTTC.

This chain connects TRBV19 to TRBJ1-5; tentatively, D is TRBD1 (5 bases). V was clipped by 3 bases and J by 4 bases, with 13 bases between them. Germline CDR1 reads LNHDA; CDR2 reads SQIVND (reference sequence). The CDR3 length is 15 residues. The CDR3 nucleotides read TGTGCCAGTAGTATGGGGGTTGCCTCTAATCAGCCCCAGCATTTT. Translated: CASSMGVASNQPQHF.

The chain's CDR3 is CSVHTVNYNEQFF. The CDR3, as DNA: TGCAGCGTACACACCGTCAACTACAATGAGCAGTTCTTC. The rearrangement uses TRBV29-1 and TRBJ2-1; D not resolved. Germline CDR1 is SQVTM and CDR2 is ANQGSEA. V was shortened by 6 bases and J by 3 bases, with 12 bases between the two germline ends. The CDR3 runs to 13 residues.

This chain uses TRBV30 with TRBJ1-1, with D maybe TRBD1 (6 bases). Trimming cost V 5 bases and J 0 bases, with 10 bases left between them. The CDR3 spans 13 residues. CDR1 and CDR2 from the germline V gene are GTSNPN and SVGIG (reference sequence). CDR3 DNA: TGTGCCTGGGAGAGGGGGATGAACACTGAAGCTTTCTTT. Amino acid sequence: CAWERGMNTEAFF. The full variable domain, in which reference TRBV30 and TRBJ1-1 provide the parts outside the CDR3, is SQTIHQWPATLVQPVGSPLSLECTVEGTSNPNLYWYRQAAGRGLQLLFYSVGIGQISSEVPQNLSASRPQDRQFILSSKKLLLSDSGFYLCAWERGMNTEAFFGQGTRLTVV.

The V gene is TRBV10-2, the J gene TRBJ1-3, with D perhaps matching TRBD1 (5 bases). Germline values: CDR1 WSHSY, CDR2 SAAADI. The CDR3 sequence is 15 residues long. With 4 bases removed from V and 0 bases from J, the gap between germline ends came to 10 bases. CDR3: CASSVDRDSGNTIYF. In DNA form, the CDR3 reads TGCGCCAGCAGTGTTGACAGAGACTCTGGAAACACCATATATTTT.

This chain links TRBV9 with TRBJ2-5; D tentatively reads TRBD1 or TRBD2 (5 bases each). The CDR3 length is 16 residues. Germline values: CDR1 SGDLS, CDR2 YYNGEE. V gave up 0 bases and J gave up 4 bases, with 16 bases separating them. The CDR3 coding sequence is TGTGCCAGCAGCGTAGGTGGGACCACAGTGGGAGAGACCCAGTACTTC. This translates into CASSVGGTTVGETQYF.

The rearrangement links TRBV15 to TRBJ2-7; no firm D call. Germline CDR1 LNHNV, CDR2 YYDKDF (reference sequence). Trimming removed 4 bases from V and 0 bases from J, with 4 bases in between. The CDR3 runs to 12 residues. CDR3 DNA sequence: TGTGCCACCAGCAAGGCCTCCTACGAGCAGTACTTC. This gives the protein CATSKASYEQYF. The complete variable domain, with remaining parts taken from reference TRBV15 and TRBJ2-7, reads DAMVIQNPRYQVTQFGKPVTLSCSQTLNHNVMYWYQQKSSQAPKLLFHYYDKDFNNEADTPDNFQSRRPNTSFCFLDIRSPGLGDTAMYLCATSKASYEQYFGPGTRLTVT.

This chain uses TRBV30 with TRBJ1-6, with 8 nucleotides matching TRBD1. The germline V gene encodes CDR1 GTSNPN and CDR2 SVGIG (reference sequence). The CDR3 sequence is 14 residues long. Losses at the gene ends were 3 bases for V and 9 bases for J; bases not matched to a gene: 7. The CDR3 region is CAWRVGTGTSPLHF. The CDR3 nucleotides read TGTGCCTGGAGGGTCGGGACAGGTACTTCACCCCTCCACTTT.

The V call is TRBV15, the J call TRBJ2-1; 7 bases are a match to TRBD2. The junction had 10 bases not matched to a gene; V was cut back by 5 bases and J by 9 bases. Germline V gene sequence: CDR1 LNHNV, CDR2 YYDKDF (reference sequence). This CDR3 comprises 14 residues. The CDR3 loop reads CATSDAGTKVEQFF. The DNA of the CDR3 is TGTGCCACCAGCGACGCCGGGACTAAGGTTGAGCAGTTCTTC.

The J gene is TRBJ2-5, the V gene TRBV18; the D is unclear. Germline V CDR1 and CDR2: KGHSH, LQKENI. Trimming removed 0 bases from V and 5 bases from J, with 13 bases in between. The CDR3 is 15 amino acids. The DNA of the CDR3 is TGTGCCAGCTCACCACCGAATTCTCTTGGGGAGACCCAGTACTTC. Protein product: CASSPPNSLGETQYF.

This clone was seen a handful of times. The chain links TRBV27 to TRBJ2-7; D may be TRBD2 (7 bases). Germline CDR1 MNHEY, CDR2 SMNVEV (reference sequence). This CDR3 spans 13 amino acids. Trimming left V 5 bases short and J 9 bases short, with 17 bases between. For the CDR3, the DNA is TGTGCCAGCAGTCTACCCGGGGGGCTTGGGCAGTACTTC. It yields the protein CASSLPGGLGQYF.

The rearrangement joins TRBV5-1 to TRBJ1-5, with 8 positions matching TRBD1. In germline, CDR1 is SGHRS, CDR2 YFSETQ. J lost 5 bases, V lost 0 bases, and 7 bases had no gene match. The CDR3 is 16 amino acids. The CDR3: CASSLGAGGAHQPQHF. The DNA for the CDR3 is TGCGCCAGCAGCTTGGGGGCAGGGGGCGCGCATCAGCCCCAGCATTTT.

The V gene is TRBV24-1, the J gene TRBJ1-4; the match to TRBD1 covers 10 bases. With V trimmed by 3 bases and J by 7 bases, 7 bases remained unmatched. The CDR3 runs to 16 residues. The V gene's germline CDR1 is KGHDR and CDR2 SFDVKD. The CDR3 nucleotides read TGTGCCACCAGTGATGACCGACAGGGGGCTACTGAAAAACTGTTTTTT. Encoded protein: CATSDDRQGATEKLFF.

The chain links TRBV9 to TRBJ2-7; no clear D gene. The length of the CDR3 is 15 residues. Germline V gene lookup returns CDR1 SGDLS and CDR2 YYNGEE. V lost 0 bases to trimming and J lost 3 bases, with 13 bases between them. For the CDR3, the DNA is TGTGCCAGCAGCGTAGGGGTGGGTTTTGGCTACGAGCAGTACTTC. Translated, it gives CASSVGVGFGYEQYF.

The CDR3 protein is CASSLTGTDGEKLFF. The CDR3 bases are TGTGCCAGCAGCCTCACAGGGACTGATGGGGAAAAACTGTTTTTT. The chain is built from TRBV3-1 (or the pseudogene TRBV3-2) and TRBJ1-4, with TRBD1 as a possible D gene (6 bases). CDR1 LGHDT and CDR2 YNNKEL come from the germline V gene (reference sequence). Trimming stripped 4 bases from V and 8 bases from J, with 17 bases between. The CDR3 loop spans 15 amino acids.

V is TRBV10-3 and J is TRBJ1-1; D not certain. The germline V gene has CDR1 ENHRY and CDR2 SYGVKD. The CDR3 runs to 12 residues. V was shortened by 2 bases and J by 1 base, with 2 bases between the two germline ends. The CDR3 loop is CAISERNTEAFF. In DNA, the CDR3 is TGTGCCATCAGTGAGCGGAACACTGAAGCTTTCTTT.

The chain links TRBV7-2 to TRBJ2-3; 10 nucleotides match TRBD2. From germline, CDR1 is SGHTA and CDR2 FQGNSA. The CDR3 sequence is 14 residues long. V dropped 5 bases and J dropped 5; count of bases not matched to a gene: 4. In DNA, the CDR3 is TGTGCCAGCAGCCCAACTAGCGGGGTAGATACGCAGTATTTT. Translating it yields CASSPTSGVDTQYF.

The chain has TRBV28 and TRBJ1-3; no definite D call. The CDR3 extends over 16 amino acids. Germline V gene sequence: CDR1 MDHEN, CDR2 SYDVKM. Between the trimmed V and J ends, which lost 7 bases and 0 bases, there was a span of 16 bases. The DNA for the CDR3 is TGTGCCAGCATCCTCGGAGGGTTGGGCTCTGGAAACACCATATATTTT. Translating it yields CASILGGLGSGNTIYF.